This T cell receptor beta chain was profiled in a study of cytomegalovirus exposure and HLA in healthy donors. On the study more broadly: HLA-typed donors contributed around 82 million unique TCRs, which were held in an early data release.

PCR was performed using 60 Vbeta and 13 Jbeta primers. Assay used: immunoSEQ multiplex PCR; TCRdb lists only in-frame clones, some missing. Of some 150,000 clones listed, roughly 80% are singletons. The CDR3 runs to 16 residues. Germline CDR1 is LGHNA and CDR2 is YSLEER. With V trimmed by 0 bases and J by 7 bases, 9 bases remained unmatched. Source material: PBMCs. This chain connects TRBV4-3 to TRBJ1-5; 7 bases agree with TRBD1. This TCR derives from a man in his fifties or sixties in good health and CMV-seropositive. CDR3 sequence: CASSQDQGGRKQPQHF. In nucleotides, the CDR3 is TGCGCCAGCAGCCAAGATCAAGGGGGCAGAAAGCAGCCCCAGCATTTT.